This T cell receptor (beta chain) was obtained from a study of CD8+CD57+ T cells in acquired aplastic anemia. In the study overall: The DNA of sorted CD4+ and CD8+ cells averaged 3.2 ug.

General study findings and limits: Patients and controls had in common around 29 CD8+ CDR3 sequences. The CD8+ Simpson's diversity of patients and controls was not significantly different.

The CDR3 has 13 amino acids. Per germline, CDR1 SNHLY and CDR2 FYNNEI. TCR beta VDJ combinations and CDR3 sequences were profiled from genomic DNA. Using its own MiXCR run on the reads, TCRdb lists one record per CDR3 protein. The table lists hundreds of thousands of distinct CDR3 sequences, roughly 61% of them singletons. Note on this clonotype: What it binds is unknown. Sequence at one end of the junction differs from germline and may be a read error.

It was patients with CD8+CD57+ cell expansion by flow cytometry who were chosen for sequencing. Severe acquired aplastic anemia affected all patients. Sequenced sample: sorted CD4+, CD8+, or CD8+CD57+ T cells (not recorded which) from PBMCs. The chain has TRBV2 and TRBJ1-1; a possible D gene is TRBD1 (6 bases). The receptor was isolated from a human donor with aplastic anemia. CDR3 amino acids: CASDEQGSTEALF. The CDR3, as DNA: TGTGCCAGCGATGAGCAGGGGAGCACTGAAGCTCTCTTT.